The 24 T cell receptor beta chains in this list originate from one sample, sequenced in a study of blood T cell repertoires in COVID-19. This table comes from immunoSEQ multiplex PCR, and its TCRdb copy is limited to in-frame clones, with some not included. The sample carries roughly 270,000 clones, 85% recorded once. The specimen was PBMCs or T cells enriched from blood (not recorded which). The receptors come from a woman aged 50 to 60 who had recovered from COVID-19.

This sequence joins TRBV9 and TRBJ1-3; no definite D call. Between the trimmed V and J ends, which lost 0 bases and 3 bases, there was a span of 7 bases. There are 14 residues in the CDR3. Germline values: CDR1 SGDLS, CDR2 YYNGEE. The CDR3 nucleotides read TGTGCCAGCAGCGTAGTGGGCCGTGGAAACACCATATATTTT. This sequence encodes CASSVVGRGNTIYF.

Turning to this clone: This CDR3 is also generated by other DNA sequences in the sample. The rearrangement joins TRBV7-9 to TRBJ2-3; 7 nucleotides line up with TRBD1. Germline lookup yields CDR1 SEHNR and CDR2 FQNEAQ (reference sequence). The CDR3 is made up of 15 amino acids. The trim removed 2 bases at V and 0 bases at J, leaving 2 bases unmatched. This CDR3 reads CASSLRGPSTDTQYF. CDR3 sequence (DNA): TGTGCCAGCAGCTTAAGGGGGCCTAGCACAGATACGCAGTATTTT.

The rearrangement joins TRBV19 to TRBJ1-4, with 8 bases matching TRBD1. This CDR3 spans 13 amino acids. Germline CDR1 LNHDA, CDR2 SQIVND (reference sequence). The ends lost 8 bases at V and 7 bases at J; junction bases unmatched: 6. The CDR3 here is CASLDRATEKLFF. The CDR3 DNA is TGTGCCAGTCTGGACAGGGCTACTGAAAAACTGTTTTTT.

This clone was counted a few times. This chain connects TRBV4-3 to TRBJ1-2, with 8 bases matching TRBD1. There are 15 residues in the CDR3. CDR1 LGHNA and CDR2 YSLEER come from the germline V gene. Trimming took 3 bases from V and 7 from J; bases not matched to a gene: 10. Here the CDR3 reads CASSHAGTGRSGYTF. CDR3 nucleotide sequence: TGCGCCAGCAGCCACGCCGGGACAGGTCGATCTGGCTACACCTTC.

The chain is built from TRBV13 and TRBJ2-1; D is uncertain. The V gene's germline CDR1 is PRHDT and CDR2 FYEKMQ (reference sequence). Trimming stripped 4 bases from V and 0 bases from J, with 28 bases between. This CDR3 has 21 amino acids. The CDR3, as DNA: TGTGCCAGCAGCTCTTTTGTTCCGGAGACTTTCACTCATCTCTCCTACAATGAGCAGTTCTTC. Translation: CASSSFVPETFTHLSYNEQFF.

Ten or more counts support this clone. The chain employs TRBV18 and TRBJ1-2, with D perhaps matching TRBD1 (5 bases). Germline V gene data show CDR1 as KGHSH and CDR2 as LQKENI. The V end lost 1 base, the J end lost 3 bases, and 9 bases lay between the germline ends. The CDR3 is 14 residues long. CDR3 DNA: TGTGCCAGCTCACCACGTGAAGGGGACTATGGCTACACCTTC. Protein: CASSPREGDYGYTF.

The J gene is TRBJ1-5, the V gene TRBV4-1, with D maybe TRBD1 (6 bases). This CDR3 region has 14 residues. Trimming stripped 2 bases from V and 5 bases from J, with 10 bases between. Germline CDR1 and CDR2: MGHRA and YSYEKL. The CDR3 sequence is CASSQTGRDQPQHF. For the CDR3, the DNA is TGCGCCAGCAGCCAAACAGGGAGGGATCAGCCCCAGCATTTT.

This chain links TRBV30 with TRBJ1-3; D unclear. Between the trimmed V and J ends, which lost 3 bases and 4 bases, there was a span of 7 bases. The CDR3 runs to 12 residues. Germline V CDR1 and CDR2: GTSNPN, SVGIG (reference sequence). The CDR3 DNA sequence: TGTGCCTGGAGCGGGTTCGGAAACACCATATATTTT. Its translation: CAWSGFGNTIYF.

The chain has TRBV18 and TRBJ2-7; weak D call: TRBD2 (5 bases). V gave up 5 bases and J gave up 6 bases, with 8 bases separating them. This CDR3 region has 11 residues. Germline CDR1 is KGHSH and CDR2 is LQKENI. The CDR3 here is CASSKGLEQYF. The CDR3 DNA reads TGTGCCAGCTCAAAAGGACTCGAGCAGTACTTC.

The V call is TRBV6-5, the J call TRBJ1-2, with unresolved D. CDR1 is MNHEY, CDR2 SVGAGI, per germline. Trimming shortened V by 4 bases and J by 8 bases, and 14 bases separated the two germline ends. The CDR3 loop spans 13 amino acids. CDR3 DNA sequence: TGTGCCAGCAGTTCATCGTGGTCCAGGGGCTACACCTTC. Protein sequence: CASSSSWSRGYTF.

The chain joins TRBV5-6 to TRBJ2-7; 8 bases fit TRBD2. The germline gives CDR1 SGHDT, CDR2 YYEEEE. With 0 bases clipped from V and 5 bases from J, the junction kept 7 bases outside the gene matches. This CDR3 has 15 amino acids. In nucleotides, the CDR3 is TGTGCCAGCAGCTTGGTGGGACTAGGATTCCACGAGCAGTACTTC. Protein: CASSLVGLGFHEQYF. Looking up the rest from reference TRBV5-6 and TRBJ2-7 gives the full variable domain: DAGVTQSPTHLIKTRGQQVTLRCSPKSGHDTVSWYQQALGQGPQFIFQYYEEEERQRGNFPDRFSGHQFPNYSSELNVNALLLGDSALYLCASSLVGLGFHEQYFGPGTRLTVT.

This chain uses TRBV11-2 with TRBJ2-7; a weak D match, TRBD1 (5 bases). V was shortened by 3 bases and J by 3 bases, with 12 bases between the two germline ends. This CDR3 has 14 residues. Germline V gene sequence: CDR1 SGHAT, CDR2 FQNNGV. In DNA form, the CDR3 reads TGTGCCAGCAGCTTCCACAGGCCCGACTACGAGCAGTACTTC. It is translated as CASSFHRPDYEQYF.

V is TRBV5-8 and J is TRBJ1-1; 8 positions match TRBD1. From germline, CDR1 is SGHTS and CDR2 YDEGEE. This CDR3 contains 16 residues. Trimming removed 1 base from V and 0 bases from J; junction bases left unmatched: 5. The DNA for the CDR3 is TGTGCCAGCAGCTTGAGCCAGGGGGCGGTGAACACTGAAGCTTTCTTT. Its protein product is CASSLSQGAVNTEAFF.

The rearrangement links TRBV9 to TRBJ1-1; D ambiguous. V lost 3 bases and J lost 4, with 19 bases in between. CDR1 is SGDLS, CDR2 YYNGEE, per germline. This CDR3 has 16 residues. In DNA form, the CDR3 reads TGTGCCAGCAGCGGCGCGGGTGGGGTGGGAGGCACTGAAGCTTTCTTT. Translating gives CASSGAGGVGGTEAFF.

The rearrangement joins TRBV7-6 to TRBJ2-2, with D possibly being TRBD1 (5 bases). Trimming took off 1 base at V and 7 bases at J, with 7 bases between the two ends. Germline V gene lookup returns CDR1 SGHVS and CDR2 FNYEAQ. This CDR3 comprises 13 residues. Written as DNA, the CDR3 is TGTGCCAGCAGCTTAGGACAGCGCGGGGAGCTGTTTTTT. This codes for CASSLGQRGELFF.

Only a few counts were recorded for this clone. V and J are TRBV10-3 and TRBJ2-2; no clear D. The CDR3 consists of 13 residues. The V end lost 8 bases, the J end lost 3 bases, and 10 bases lay between the germline ends. Germline V lookup: CDR1 ENHRY, CDR2 SYGVKD. The CDR3 protein is CAILTQYTGELFF. Here the CDR3 DNA reads TGTGCCATCCTCACGCAGTACACCGGGGAGCTGTTTTTT.

This chain uses TRBV6-1 with TRBJ1-2; D unclear. V lost 2 bases and J 4 bases, leaving 11 bases between the germline ends. The germline V gene has CDR1 MNHNS and CDR2 SASEGT. CDR3 size: 14 residues. The DNA for the CDR3 is TGTGCCAGCAGTGAAATGTGGGAGTCCTATGGCTACACCTTC. Residues: CASSEMWESYGYTF.

The chain has TRBV7-3 and TRBJ1-1; D might be TRBD1 (5 bases). The CDR3 consists of 13 residues. In germline, CDR1 is SGHTA, CDR2 FQGTGA. Trimming cost V 6 bases and J 2 bases, with 10 bases left between them. CDR3 nucleotides: TGTGCCAGCAGTTTACAGGTAAACACTGAAGCTTTCTTT. This gives the protein CASSLQVNTEAFF. Filled out from reference TRBV7-3 and TRBJ1-1, the complete variable domain reads GAGVSQTPSNKVTEKGKYVELRCDPISGHTALYWYRQSLGQGPEFLIYFQGTGAADDSGLPNDRFFAVRPEGSVSTLKIQRTERGDSAVYLCASSLQVNTEAFFGQGTRLTVV.

Notes on this clone: The junction departs from germline at one end; a sequencing error may be responsible. This specimen includes other DNA sequences encoding the same CDR3. The genes are TRBV5-1 and TRBJ1-1, with TRBD1 matching 8 bases. This CDR3 contains 13 residues. The germline CDR1 and CDR2 sequences are SGHRS and YFSETQ. The CDR3 sequence is CASSLDRATEAFF. CDR3 nucleotides: TGCGCCAGCAGTTTGGACAGGGCCACTGAAGCTTTCTTT.

A note on this clone: Other nucleotide sequences in the sample specify the same CDR3. The CDR3 nucleotides are TGTGCCAGCAGTTTATCTAGCACCGGGGAGCTGTTTTTT. Amino acids: CASSLSSTGELFF. J is TRBJ2-2 and V is TRBV27, with no clear D. The CDR3 has 13 amino acids. Between the trimmed V and J ends, which lost 0 bases and 4 bases, there was a span of 3 bases. Per the germline V gene, CDR1 is MNHEY and CDR2 is SMNVEV (reference sequence).

This sequence joins TRBV6-1 and TRBJ2-3; 7 bases match TRBD1. CDR1 is MNHNS, CDR2 SASEGT, per germline. This CDR3 spans 13 amino acids. V lost 2 bases and J lost 4; bases outside the gene matches: 0. The CDR3 reads CASSEQGADTQYF. CDR3 nucleotide sequence: TGTGCCAGCAGTGAACAGGGGGCAGATACGCAGTATTTT.

The chain employs TRBV14 and TRBJ2-3; TRBD1 agrees at 7 bases. J gave up 3 bases and V 5 bases, and 8 bases lay outside the gene matches. Per germline, CDR1 SGHDN and CDR2 FVKESK. The CDR3 sequence is 15 residues long. The CDR3 DNA sequence: TGTGCCAGCAGCAAAAACAGGGGCCCGACAGATACGCAGTATTTT. Translation gives CASSKNRGPTDTQYF.

The rearrangement joins TRBV28 to TRBJ1-5; D is perhaps TRBD1 (6 bases). V was trimmed by 7 bases and J by 0 bases, leaving 10 bases between them. The CDR3 length is 14 residues. CDR1 is MDHEN and CDR2 is SYDVKM in the germline V gene. The DNA for the CDR3 is TGTGCCAGCATCGTACAGGGTAGCAATCAGCCCCAGCATTTT. Amino acid sequence: CASIVQGSNQPQHF.

The gene calls are TRBV19 and TRBJ2-1; D gene unclear. This CDR3 is 14 amino acids long. CDR1 and CDR2 from the germline V gene are LNHDA and SQIVND (reference sequence). V was pared by 3 bases and J by 9 bases, with 15 bases between. The CDR3 DNA follows: TGTGCCAGTAGTATCTTGTCTAATTCCGGTGAGCAGTTCTTC. Translated: CASSILSNSGEQFF.